The 8 T cell receptor beta chains given below trace back to one sample, sequenced in a study of shared clonotypes between healthy human individuals. Only in-frame clones appear in the TCRdb table, and some are missing; sequencing was by immunoSEQ multiplex PCR. Of 980,000 or so clones in the sample, about three quarters were seen once. Sequenced sample: memory CD4+ T cells sorted from blood. This sample's subset: CD45RA-negative fraction. The receptor source for this set is a man younger than 35 in good health.

The chain carries TRBV5-1 and TRBJ2-5, with 11 bases fitting TRBD1. After removal of 4 bases from V and 2 bases from J, the junction contained 7 bases not matched to a gene. The germline V gene encodes CDR1 SGHRS and CDR2 YFSETQ. The CDR3 sequence is 16 residues long. CDR3 in DNA: TGCGCCAGCAGCCCGGGCGGGGACAGGGGGCAAGAGACCCAGTACTTC. Translated: CASSPGGDRGQETQYF.

The chain couples TRBV7-3 to TRBJ1-2; D gene ambiguous. In germline, CDR1 is SGHTA, CDR2 FQGTGA. The CDR3 has 14 residues. V shed 5 bases and J shed 2 bases, with 12 bases lying between them. CDR3 amino acids: CASSPDGLNYGYTF. CDR3 coding DNA: TGTGCCAGCAGCCCGGACGGACTGAACTATGGCTACACCTTC. The full variable domain, its missing parts supplied by reference TRBV7-3 and TRBJ1-2, is GAGVSQTPSNKVTEKGKYVELRCDPISGHTALYWYRQSLGQGPEFLIYFQGTGAADDSGLPNDRFFAVRPEGSVSTLKIQRTERGDSAVYLCASSPDGLNYGYTFGSGTRLTVV.

J is TRBJ2-1 and V is TRBV9; D unclear. V lost 0 bases, J lost 9 bases, and 16 bases lay in between. CDR3 length: 15 residues. Per germline, CDR1 SGDLS and CDR2 YYNGEE. CDR3 loop: CASSVGWSSSVEQFF. CDR3 coding DNA: TGTGCCAGCAGCGTAGGATGGTCTTCCTCAGTTGAGCAGTTCTTC.

This chain's CDR3 is CASSVGGTALHF. In DNA, the CDR3 is TGTGCCAGCAGCGTAGGGGGAACGGCCCTCCACTTT. V is TRBV9 and J is TRBJ1-6, with D unresolved. V was pared by 0 bases and J by 14 bases, with 9 bases between. The germline V gene has CDR1 SGDLS and CDR2 YYNGEE. The CDR3 is 12 residues long. The full variable domain, its missing parts supplied by reference TRBV9 and TRBJ1-6, is DSGVTQTPKHLITATGQRVTLRCSPRSGDLSVYWYQQSLDQGLQFLIQYYNGEERAKGNILERFSAQQFPDLHSELNLSSLELGDSALYFCASSVGGTALHFGNGTRLTVT.

V and J are TRBV30 and TRBJ2-7; TRBD1 might be the D (5 bases). Per the germline V gene, CDR1 is GTSNPN and CDR2 is SVGIG (reference sequence). The CDR3 totals 13 residues. Trimming left V 1 base short and J 5 bases short, with 12 bases between. CDR3: CAWSAGRGHEQYF. CDR3 sequence (DNA): TGTGCCTGGAGTGCAGGTAGGGGCCACGAGCAGTACTTC.

The chain recombines TRBV6-1 with TRBJ2-5; no clear D gene. The CDR3 is 13 residues long. Trimming took off 4 bases at V and 2 bases at J, with 8 bases between the two ends. Germline V gene lookup returns CDR1 MNHNS and CDR2 SASEGT. As DNA, the CDR3 is TGTGCCAGCAGTGGTCGTAGACAAGAGACCCAGTACTTC. It translates to CASSGRRQETQYF.

The chain joins TRBV10-3 to TRBJ2-7; 7 bases match TRBD2. Germline-derived CDR1 and CDR2 are ENHRY and SYGVKD. Trimming took 0 bases from V and 7 from J; bases not matched to a gene: 6. This CDR3 contains 14 residues. DNA of the CDR3: TGTGCCATCAGTGAGTCAAGCGGGGAATCTGAGCAGTACTTC. Encoded protein: CAISESSGESEQYF.

Written as DNA, the CDR3 is TGCGCCAGCAGCCCGGGAGGGCTAGCGGGACACCGAGAGACCCAGTACTTC. This gives the protein CASSPGGLAGHRETQYF. The V gene is TRBV5-1, the J gene TRBJ2-5, with 9 nucleotides matching TRBD2. From germline, CDR1 is SGHRS and CDR2 YFSETQ. Trimming removed 4 bases from V and 4 bases from J; junction bases left unmatched: 14. The CDR3 has 17 residues.